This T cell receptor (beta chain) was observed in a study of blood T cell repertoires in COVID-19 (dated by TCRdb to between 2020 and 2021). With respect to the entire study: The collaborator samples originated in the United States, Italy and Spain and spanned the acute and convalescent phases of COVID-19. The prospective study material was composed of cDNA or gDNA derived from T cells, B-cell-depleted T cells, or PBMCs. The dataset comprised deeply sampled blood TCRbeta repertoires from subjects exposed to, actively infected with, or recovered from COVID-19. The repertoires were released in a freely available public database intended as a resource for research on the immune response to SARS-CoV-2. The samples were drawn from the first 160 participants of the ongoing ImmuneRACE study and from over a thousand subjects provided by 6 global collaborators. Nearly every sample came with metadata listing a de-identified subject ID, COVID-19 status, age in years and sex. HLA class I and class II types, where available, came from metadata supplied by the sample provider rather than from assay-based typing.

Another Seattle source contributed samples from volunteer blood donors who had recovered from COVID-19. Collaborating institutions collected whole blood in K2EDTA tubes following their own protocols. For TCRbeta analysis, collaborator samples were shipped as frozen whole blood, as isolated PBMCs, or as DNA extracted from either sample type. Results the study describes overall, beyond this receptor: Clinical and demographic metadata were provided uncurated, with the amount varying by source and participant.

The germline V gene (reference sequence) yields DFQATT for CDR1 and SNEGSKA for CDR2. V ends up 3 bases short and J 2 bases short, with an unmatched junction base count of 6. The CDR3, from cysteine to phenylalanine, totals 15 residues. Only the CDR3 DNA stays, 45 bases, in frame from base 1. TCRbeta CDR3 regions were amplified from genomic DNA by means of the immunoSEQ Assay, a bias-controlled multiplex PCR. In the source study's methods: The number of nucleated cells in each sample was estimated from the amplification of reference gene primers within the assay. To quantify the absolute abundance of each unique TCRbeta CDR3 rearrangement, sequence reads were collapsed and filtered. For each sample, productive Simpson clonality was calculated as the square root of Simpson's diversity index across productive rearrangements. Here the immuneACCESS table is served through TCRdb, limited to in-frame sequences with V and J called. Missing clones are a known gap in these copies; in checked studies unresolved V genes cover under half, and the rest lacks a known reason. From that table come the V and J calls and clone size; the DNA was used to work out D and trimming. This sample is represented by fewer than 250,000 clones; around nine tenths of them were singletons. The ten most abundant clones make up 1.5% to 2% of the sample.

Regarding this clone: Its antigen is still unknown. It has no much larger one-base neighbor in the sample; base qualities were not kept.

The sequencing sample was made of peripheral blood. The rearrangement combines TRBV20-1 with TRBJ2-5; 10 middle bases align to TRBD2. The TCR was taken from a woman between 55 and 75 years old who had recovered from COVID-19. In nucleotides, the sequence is TGCAGTGCTAGTCGGGCAGCGGGGGGGCAAGAGACCCAGTACTTC. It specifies CSASRAAGGQETQYF.